The 31 T cell receptor beta chains listed next were all sequenced from one sample in a study of T cell repertoires in aging, cancer and after chemotherapy. TCR beta rearrangements were amplified from peripheral blood genomic DNA. TRB rearrangements spanning V, D and J were amplified using mixed TRB-A/B primers. TCRdb recomputed calls from the multiplex PCR reads with MiXCR, one row per CDR3 protein. The profile covers about 10,000 distinct CDR3 sequences, with 20% to 30% appearing a single time and about 1.9% taken by the ten largest. Sample: blood. The origin of the receptors is a human donor in good health.

This clonotype is categorized as medium-sized. The chain joins TRBV20-1 to TRBJ1-2; no clear D gene. Trimming pared 4 bases from V and 6 bases from J, leaving 9 bases between. CDR1 is DFQATT, CDR2 SNEGSKA, per germline (reference sequence). The CDR3 spans 11 residues. CDR3 nucleotides: TGCAGTGCTATTCGGGAAGATGGCTACACCTTC. Its translation: CSAIREDGYTF.

This clonotype was counted between two and nine times. V is TRBV7-2 and J is TRBJ1-1, with 8 nucleotides matching TRBD1. Per the germline V gene, CDR1 is SGHTA and CDR2 is FQGNSA. The V segment lost 9 bases and the J segment 5 bases; nucleotides outside the gene matches: 14. CDR3 length: 15 residues. In DNA form, the CDR3 reads TGTGCCAGTGCCCCCGACAGGGGCTCGAGGACTGAAGCTTTCTTT. It yields the protein CASAPDRGSRTEAFF.

This clonotype is termed medium-sized (0.01 to 0.1%). The chain uses TRBV20-1 and TRBJ2-1, with TRBD2 matching 15 bases. The germline V gene has CDR1 DFQATT and CDR2 SNEGSKA (reference sequence). Trimming cost V 0 bases and J 8 bases; bases outside gene matches: 8. The CDR3 is made up of 17 amino acids. CDR3 bases: TGCAGTGCTAGAGATCTTCGGACTAGCGGGGGGGCCGATGAGCAGTTCTTC. This codes for CSARDLRTSGGADEQFF.

In regard to this clonotype: A much larger clone differs by one base, so this may be a read error. J is TRBJ2-7 and V is TRBV7-6, with TRBD1 as a possible D gene (5 bases). Germline V CDR1 and CDR2: SGHVS, FNYEAQ. CDR3 length: 16 residues. V lost 4 bases to trimming and J lost 6 bases, with 22 bases between them. This CDR3 is CASSSGSCTGEPEQYF. In DNA form, the CDR3 reads TGTGCCAGCAGCTCTGGGTCTTGTACAGGTGAACCCGAGCAGTACTTC. The variable domain in full, completed from reference TRBV7-6 and TRBJ2-7, reads GAGVSQSPRYKVTKRGQDVALRCDPISGHVSLYWYRQALGQGPEFLTYFNYEAQQDKSGLPNDRFSAERPEGSISTLTIQRTEQRDSAMYRCASSSGSCTGEPEQYFGPGTRLTVT.

Relative to its sample, this clonotype is medium-sized. DNA for the CDR3: TGCAGCGTTGGGCGGGGGTACGAGAGCTATGGCTACACCTTC. Its protein product is CSVGRGYESYGYTF. This chain uses TRBV29-1 with TRBJ1-2, with D possibly being TRBD1 (5 bases). Trimming removed 4 bases at V and 4 bases at J, with 16 bases between. Per germline, CDR1 SQVTM and CDR2 ANQGSEA. The CDR3 extends over 14 amino acids.

This CDR3 reads CASSRRPSYYGYTF. In nucleotides, the CDR3 is TGTGCCAGCAGTCGGCGGCCGAGCTACTATGGCTACACCTTC. V is TRBV6-2 or TRBV6-3 and J is TRBJ1-2; D remains ambiguous. V was trimmed by 5 bases and J by 3 bases, leaving 13 bases between them. The CDR3 spans 14 residues. The germline CDR1 and CDR2 sequences are MNHEY and SVGEGT.

This clonotype was detected a few times. The chain couples TRBV18 to TRBJ2-7; D gene uncertain. Germline CDR1 and CDR2: KGHSH and LQKENI. V was clipped by 3 bases and J by 7 bases, with 16 bases between them. This CDR3 is 14 amino acids long. The CDR3 DNA sequence: TGTGCCAGCTCACCTTGGGCAGGCTCGGAGGAGCAGTACTTC. It codes for CASSPWAGSEEQYF.

The J gene is TRBJ2-3, the V gene TRBV7-3, with 10 positions matching TRBD2. Losses at the gene ends were 5 bases for V and 7 bases for J; bases not matched to a gene: 3. This CDR3 region has 13 residues. Germline CDR1 is SGHTA and CDR2 is FQGTGA. CDR3 sequence (DNA): TGTGCCAGCAGCCCGGGACTAGCGAATACGCAGTATTTT. Protein product: CASSPGLANTQYF. Variable domain in full (rest from reference TRBV7-3 and TRBJ2-3): GAGVSQTPSNKVTEKGKYVELRCDPISGHTALYWYRQSLGQGPEFLIYFQGTGAADDSGLPNDRFFAVRPEGSVSTLKIQRTERGDSAVYLCASSPGLANTQYFGPGTRLTVL.

By sample fraction, this clonotype is medium-sized. The chain recombines TRBV6-5 with TRBJ1-6, with no clear D. CDR3 length: 16 residues. V was pared by 0 bases and J by 6 bases, with 12 bases between. Germline V gene lookup returns CDR1 MNHEY and CDR2 SVGAGI. In DNA form, the CDR3 reads TGTGCCAGCAGTTACTCCGCCCGCGCCGGTAATTCACCCCTCCACTTT. It translates to CASSYSARAGNSPLHF.

This clonotype rates as medium-sized. The chain is built from TRBV6-6 and TRBJ2-3, with D tentatively TRBD2 (6 bases). Trimming removed 0 bases from V and 6 bases from J, with 13 bases in between. The CDR3 consists of 15 residues. Looked up from germline, CDR1 is MNHNY and CDR2 is SVGAGI (reference sequence). CDR3 residues: CASSYSIRRGDTQYF. In nucleotides, the CDR3 is TGTGCCAGCAGTTACTCGATCAGGCGGGGTGATACGCAGTATTTT.

The table lists this clonotype with a few counts. J is TRBJ2-2 and V is TRBV20-1, with D perhaps TRBD2 (7 bases). CDR1 and CDR2 (germline): DFQATT, SNEGSKA (reference sequence). The CDR3 has 14 amino acids. The germline V and J ends were trimmed by 4 bases and 2 bases, with 11 bases remaining between them. CDR3 coding DNA: TGCAGTGCTAAGGGGGGGGGTAACACCGGGGAGCTGTTTTTT. Translating gives CSAKGGGNTGELFF.

This clonotype was counted only a few times. CDR3 in DNA: TGCAGTGCTAGCAGGGAAGGGGGTCAGCCCCAGCATTTT. Protein sequence: CSASREGGQPQHF. The chain couples TRBV20-1 to TRBJ1-5; TRBD1 might be the D (6 bases). CDR3 length equals 13 residues. Trimming took off 3 bases at V and 6 bases at J, with 12 bases between the two ends. Germline CDR1 reads DFQATT; CDR2 reads SNEGSKA (reference sequence).

This clonotype was seen a few times. The chain joins TRBV28 to TRBJ2-3, with 9 bases aligning to TRBD1. Trimming at V came to 6 bases and at J to 5 bases, leaving 9 bases not matched to a gene. Germline CDR1 MDHEN, CDR2 SYDVKM. This CDR3 comprises 15 residues. The CDR3 sequence is CASRLQGAMRDTQYF. The CDR3 coding sequence is TGTGCCAGCAGGCTACAGGGGGCCATGAGAGATACGCAGTATTTT.

DNA of the CDR3: TGTGCCAGCATGGAACAGGGTGGAACCGGGGAGCTGTTTTTT. This gives the protein CASMEQGGTGELFF. The gene calls are TRBV2 and TRBJ2-2; perhaps TRBD1 as D (6 bases). V was trimmed by 7 bases and J by 5 bases, leaving 14 bases between them. Germline V gene lookup returns CDR1 SNHLY and CDR2 FYNNEI. This CDR3 comprises 14 residues.

This sequence joins TRBV4-2 and TRBJ2-4; the D is unclear. Looked up from germline, CDR1 is LGHNA and CDR2 is YNFKEQ. This CDR3 is 15 amino acids long. V lost 1 base to trimming and J lost 5 bases, with 12 bases between them. This CDR3 is CASSQGDVGQNIQYF. DNA of the CDR3: TGTGCCAGCAGCCAAGGGGATGTAGGCCAAAACATTCAGTACTTC.

The J gene is TRBJ1-2, the V gene TRBV5-4; 8 bases are a match to TRBD1. The CDR3 is made up of 14 amino acids. Losses at the gene ends were 5 bases for V and 3 bases for J; bases not matched to a gene: 6. The germline gives CDR1 SGHNT, CDR2 YYREEE (reference sequence). The CDR3 DNA follows: TGTGCCAGCAGGGATCCGGACAGGGACTATGGCTACACCTTC. Translating it yields CASRDPDRDYGYTF.

This clonotype was counted only a few times. The V gene is TRBV28, the J gene TRBJ1-3; tentative D call: TRBD1 (5 bases). The CDR3 runs to 17 residues. V was trimmed by 2 bases and J by 2 bases, leaving 16 bases between them. Germline lookup yields CDR1 MDHEN and CDR2 SYDVKM. The chain's CDR3 is CASSLRSGGWTGNTIYF. The CDR3 region has the DNA TGTGCCAGCAGTTTAAGGTCGGGGGGATGGACTGGAAACACCATATATTTT.

This chain links TRBV7-3 with TRBJ2-3, with 12 bases fitting TRBD2. The CDR3 consists of 19 residues. CDR1 and CDR2 (germline): SGHTA, FQGTGA. J gave up 0 bases and V 5 bases, and 12 bases lay outside the gene matches. CDR3 region: CASSPRTSGTSASTDTQYF. The CDR3 nucleotides read TGTGCCAGCAGCCCGAGGACTAGCGGGACCTCGGCTAGCACAGATACGCAGTATTTT.

The rearrangement joins TRBV9 to TRBJ2-3; D might be TRBD1 (5 bases). The CDR3 spans 13 residues. The V end lost 3 bases, the J end lost 1 base, and 6 bases lay between the germline ends. Germline assignment: CDR1 SGDLS and CDR2 YYNGEE. This CDR3 is CASSAQGTDTQYF. CDR3 sequence (DNA): TGTGCCAGCAGCGCACAGGGCACAGATACGCAGTATTTT.

V is TRBV6-2 or TRBV6-3 and J is TRBJ2-3, with D possibly TRBD1 on 6 matching bases. Germline V gene lookup returns CDR1 MNHEY and CDR2 SVGEGT. Deletions cut 6 bases from V and 2 bases from J, with 12 bases between. The CDR3 is 14 residues long. CDR3 sequence reads: CASSPGGVTDTQYF. For the CDR3, the DNA is TGTGCCAGCAGCCCTGGGGGCGTCACAGATACGCAGTATTTT.

This clonotype turned up a few times. The V gene is TRBV5-1, the J gene TRBJ2-7; 8 bases fit TRBD2. This CDR3 has 15 residues. Germline CDR1 is SGHRS and CDR2 is YFSETQ. V was pared by 2 bases and J by 2 bases, with 6 bases of the junction left unmatched. The CDR3 reads CASSFQRGTTYEQYF. The CDR3 bases are TGCGCCAGCAGCTTCCAGCGGGGGACTACCTACGAGCAGTACTTC.

In its sample, this clonotype was seen once. V is TRBV23-1 and J is TRBJ2-7; D not resolved. TRBV23-1 is assigned to the ORF class and has an uncertain function. CDR3 size: 14 residues. V was trimmed by 2 bases and J by 7 bases, leaving 15 bases between them. CDR3 DNA sequence: TGCGCCAGCAGTCAACCCCCGTACCCTCGAGAGCAGTACTTC. Protein: CASSQPPYPREQYF.

This chain joins TRBV20-1 and TRBJ2-7, with 8 bases fitting TRBD2. CDR3 length: 15 amino acids. CDR1 is DFQATT and CDR2 is SNEGSKA in the germline V gene (reference sequence). V lost 3 bases, J lost 7 bases, and 14 bases stayed unmatched. CDR3 loop: CSASSSGDSYNEQYF. The CDR3 DNA sequence: TGCAGTGCTAGTAGTAGCGGGGACTCCTACAATGAGCAGTACTTC.

This chain joins TRBV6-5 and TRBJ1-1; D is uncertain. Between the trimmed V and J ends, which lost 7 bases and 3 bases, there was a span of 21 bases. The CDR3 loop spans 16 amino acids. Germline CDR1 reads MNHEY; CDR2 reads SVGAGI. The chain's CDR3 is CASTPTITGLYTEAFF. CDR3 nucleotide sequence: TGTGCCAGCACCCCCACCATAACGGGGTTGTACACTGAAGCTTTCTTT.

The chain couples TRBV5-1 to TRBJ1-1; TRBD1 is a possible D gene (6 bases). Germline CDR1 reads SGHRS; CDR2 reads YFSETQ. This CDR3 has 12 residues. Trimming took off 0 bases at V and 10 bases at J, with 10 bases between the two ends. CDR3 sequence: CASSLVGRGAFF. Here the CDR3 DNA reads TGCGCCAGCAGCTTGGTGGGCAGGGGAGCTTTCTTT.

This clonotype was detected only a few times. The rearrangement uses TRBV4-3 and TRBJ1-2, with D possibly being TRBD1 (5 bases). CDR1 and CDR2 (germline): LGHNA, YSLEER. This CDR3 comprises 17 residues. V was shortened by 2 bases and J by 4 bases, with 20 bases between the two germline ends. CDR3 sequence reads: CASSQRFAGQGFYGYTF. The CDR3 coding sequence is TGCGCCAGCAGCCAAAGGTTTGCCGGGCAGGGATTCTATGGCTACACCTTC.

V is TRBV30 and J is TRBJ2-7; 7 bases agree with TRBD1. This CDR3 region has 14 residues. The V gene's germline CDR1 is GTSNPN and CDR2 SVGIG (reference sequence). Germline trimming cut 1 base from V and 6 bases from J; bases unmatched to any gene: 9. CDR3 region: CAWSGQGWSSEQYF. The CDR3 nucleotides are TGTGCCTGGAGTGGACAGGGATGGAGTAGCGAGCAGTACTTC.

The chain links TRBV5-4 to TRBJ1-3; D perhaps matches TRBD1 (6 bases). Trimming removed 4 bases from V and 0 bases from J, with 14 bases in between. Germline V gene data show CDR1 as SGHNT and CDR2 as YYREEE (reference sequence). The CDR3 contains 16 residues. This chain's CDR3 is CASSRGGQTSGNTIYF. For the CDR3, the DNA is TGTGCCAGCAGCCGTGGGGGACAAACCTCTGGAAACACCATATATTTT.

In this sample, this clonotype is medium-sized. The gene calls are TRBV27 and TRBJ1-1, with D possibly TRBD1 on 5 matching bases. CDR1 is MNHEY, CDR2 SMNVEV, per germline (reference sequence). V was trimmed by 6 bases and J by 1 base, leaving 12 bases between them. CDR3 length: 14 amino acids. In DNA form, the CDR3 reads TGTGCCAGCAGCAGCAGGGTCGCGAACACTGAAGCTTTCTTT. It yields the protein CASSSRVANTEAFF.

The chain recombines TRBV12-3 or TRBV12-4 with TRBJ2-5; 11 positions match TRBD2. The junction had 7 bases not matched to a gene; V was cut back by 5 bases and J by 5 bases. The CDR3 is made up of 15 amino acids. The chain's CDR3 is CASSGSGGGGETQYF. Written as DNA, the CDR3 is TGTGCCAGCAGTGGTAGCGGGGGGGGAGGGGAGACCCAGTACTTC.

The J gene is TRBJ1-4, the V gene TRBV6-5, with TRBD1 matching 8 bases. The CDR3 contains 15 residues. Trimming took 2 bases from V and 6 from J; bases not matched to a gene: 5. The V gene's germline CDR1 is MNHEY and CDR2 SVGAGI. The CDR3 region is CASSYVGQGHEKLFF. The DNA of the CDR3 is TGTGCCAGCAGTTACGTTGGACAGGGACATGAAAAACTGTTTTTT.